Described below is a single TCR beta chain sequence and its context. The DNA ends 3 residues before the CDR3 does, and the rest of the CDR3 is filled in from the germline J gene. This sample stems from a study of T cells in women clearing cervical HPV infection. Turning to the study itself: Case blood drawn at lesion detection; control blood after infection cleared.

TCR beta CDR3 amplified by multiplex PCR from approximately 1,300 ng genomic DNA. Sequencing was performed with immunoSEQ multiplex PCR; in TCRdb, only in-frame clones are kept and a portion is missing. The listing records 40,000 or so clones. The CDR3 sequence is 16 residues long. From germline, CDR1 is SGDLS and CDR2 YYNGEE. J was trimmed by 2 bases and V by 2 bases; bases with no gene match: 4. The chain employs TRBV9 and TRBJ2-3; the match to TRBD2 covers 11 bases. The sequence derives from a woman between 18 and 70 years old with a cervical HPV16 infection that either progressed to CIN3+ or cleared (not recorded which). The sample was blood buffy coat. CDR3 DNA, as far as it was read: TGTGCCAGCAGCGTTTCGACTAGCGGGGACACAGATACG. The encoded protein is CASSVSTSGDTDT. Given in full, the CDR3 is CASSVSTSGDTDTQYF.